This T cell receptor (beta chain) was obtained from a study of metastatic and nonmetastatic thyroid tumors. Turning to the study itself: Repertoires were compared across blood and tumor or nodule tissue from malignant and benign thyroid patients.

The sample holds many counts of this clone. Antigen unknown. No treatment had been given to any patient before thyroid surgery. Whole-study results and caveats: Compared with benign nodules, malignant thyroid tumors were reported to have significantly higher TCR beta diversity in both blood and tumor.

Per the study methods: For papillary thyroid cancer, a distant-metastasis classifier was constructed from CDR3 differences observed across clinicopathological groups. Through MiXCR, TCRdb re-clonotyped the PCR reads. TCRdb, not the authors, supplied the V and J calls. The top ten hold roughly 7% of the sample, which has 30,000 to 40,000 clones, 17% seen once. The sequence was collected from a female donor with papillary thyroid cancer or a benign thyroid nodule (not recorded which). Some clones in this sample may be carry-over from other donors' samples. Sequencing input: blood.

The CDR3 nucleotides read TGTGCTAGTGGCCCTGGGACTAGCCTGCTGCATACGCAGTATTTT. Protein product: CASGPGTSLLHTQYF. V and J are TRBV12-5 and TRBJ2-3; TRBD2 matches at 9 bases. Germline V gene sequence: CDR1 LGHNT, CDR2 FRNRAP. V shed 6 bases and J 7 bases; nucleotides not matched to a gene: 11. The CDR3 covers 15 residues.